This T cell receptor (beta chain) was captured by sequencing in a study of cytomegalovirus exposure and HLA in healthy donors. In the study overall: The roughly 120 validation repertoires matched the approximately 700 first-cohort repertoires in platform, a later analysis reported.

Germline loops: CDR1 SGHAT, CDR2 FQNNGV. The CDR3 spans 16 residues. V shed 2 bases and J shed 2 bases, with 13 bases lying between them. Produced via immunoSEQ multiplex PCR; TCRdb's table is partial and in-frame only. The sample holds tens of thousands of clones; roughly nine tenths are singletons and the top ten take about 3%. Study-wide points: Altogether, 170 or so TCR beta chains were recorded as cytomegalovirus-associated. The tendency of first-cohort TCR clusters to co-occur in the 120 or so validation repertoires was the finding of a later analysis.

Notes on this clone: Its antigen is not identified.

It was the roughly 110-subject validation cohort, separate from the approximately 620-subject first cohort, to which the donors belonged. The chain joins TRBV11-2 to TRBJ2-1, with a tentative D call TRBD1 (6 bases). The sequenced material came from PBMCs. This TCR came from a man aged 18 to 30 in good health and CMV-seronegative. CDR3 bases: TGTGCCAGCAGCTTATCTGGGGGCCTGGCCTACAATGAGCAGTTCTTC. Translating gives CASSLSGGLAYNEQFF.